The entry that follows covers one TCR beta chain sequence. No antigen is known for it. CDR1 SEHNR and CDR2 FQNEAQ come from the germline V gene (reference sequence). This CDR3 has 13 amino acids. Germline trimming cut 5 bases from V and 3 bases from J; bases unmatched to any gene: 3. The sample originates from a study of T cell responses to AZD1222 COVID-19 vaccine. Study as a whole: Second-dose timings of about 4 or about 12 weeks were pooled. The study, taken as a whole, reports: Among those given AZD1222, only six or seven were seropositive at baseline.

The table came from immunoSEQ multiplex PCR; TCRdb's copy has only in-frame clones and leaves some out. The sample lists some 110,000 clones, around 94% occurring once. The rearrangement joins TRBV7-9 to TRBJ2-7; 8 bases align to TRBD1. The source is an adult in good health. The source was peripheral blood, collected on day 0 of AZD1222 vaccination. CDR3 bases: TGTGCCAGCAGCCGGGGACAGGACTACGAGCAGTACTTC. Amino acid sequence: CASSRGQDYEQYF.